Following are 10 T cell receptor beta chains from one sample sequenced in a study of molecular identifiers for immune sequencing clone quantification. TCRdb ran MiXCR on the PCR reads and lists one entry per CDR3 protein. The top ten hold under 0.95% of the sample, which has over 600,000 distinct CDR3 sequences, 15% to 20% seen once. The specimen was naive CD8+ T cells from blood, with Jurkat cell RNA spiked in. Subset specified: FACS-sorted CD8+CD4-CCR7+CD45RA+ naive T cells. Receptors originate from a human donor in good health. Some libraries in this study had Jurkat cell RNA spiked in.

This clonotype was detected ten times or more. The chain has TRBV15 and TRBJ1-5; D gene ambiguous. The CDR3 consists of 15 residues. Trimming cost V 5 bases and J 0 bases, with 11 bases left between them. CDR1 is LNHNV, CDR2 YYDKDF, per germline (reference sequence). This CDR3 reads CATSLTRYSNQPQHF. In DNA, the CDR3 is TGTGCCACCAGCTTAACCCGATATAGCAATCAGCCCCAGCATTTT. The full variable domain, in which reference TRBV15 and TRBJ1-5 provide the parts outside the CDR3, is DAMVIQNPRYQVTQFGKPVTLSCSQTLNHNVMYWYQQKSSQAPKLLFHYYDKDFNNEADTPDNFQSRRPNTSFCFLDIRSPGLGDTAMYLCATSLTRYSNQPQHFGDGTRLSIL.

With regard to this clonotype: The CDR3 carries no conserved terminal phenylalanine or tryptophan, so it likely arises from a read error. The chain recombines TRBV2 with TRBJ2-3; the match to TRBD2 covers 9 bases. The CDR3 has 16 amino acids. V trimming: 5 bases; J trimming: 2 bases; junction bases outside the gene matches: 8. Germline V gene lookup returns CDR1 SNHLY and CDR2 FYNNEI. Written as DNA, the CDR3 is TGTGCCAGCAGTAAAGGGGTAGCGGGGGCCACAGATACGCAGTATTTG. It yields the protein CASSKGVAGATDTQYL.

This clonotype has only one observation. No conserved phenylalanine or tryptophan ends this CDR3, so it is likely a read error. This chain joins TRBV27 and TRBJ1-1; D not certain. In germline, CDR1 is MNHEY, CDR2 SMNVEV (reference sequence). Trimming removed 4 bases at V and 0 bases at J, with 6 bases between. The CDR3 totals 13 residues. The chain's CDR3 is CASSYGMNTEAFS. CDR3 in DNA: TGTGCCAGCAGTTATGGTATGAACACTGAAGCTTTCTCT.

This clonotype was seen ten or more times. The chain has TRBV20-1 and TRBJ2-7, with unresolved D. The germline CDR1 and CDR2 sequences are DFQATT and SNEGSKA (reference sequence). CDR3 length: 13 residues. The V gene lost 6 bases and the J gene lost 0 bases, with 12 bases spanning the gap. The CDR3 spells CSAQDSNSYEQYF. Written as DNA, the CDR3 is TGCAGTGCACAAGACTCCAACTCCTACGAGCAGTACTTC.

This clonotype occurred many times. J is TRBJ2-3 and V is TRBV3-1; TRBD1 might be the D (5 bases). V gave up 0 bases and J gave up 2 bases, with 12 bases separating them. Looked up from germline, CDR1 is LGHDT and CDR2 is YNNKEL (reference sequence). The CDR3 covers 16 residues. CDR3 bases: TGTGCCAGCAGCCAAGAAAGGCAGGGCTTCACAGATACGCAGTATTTT. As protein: CASSQERQGFTDTQYF.

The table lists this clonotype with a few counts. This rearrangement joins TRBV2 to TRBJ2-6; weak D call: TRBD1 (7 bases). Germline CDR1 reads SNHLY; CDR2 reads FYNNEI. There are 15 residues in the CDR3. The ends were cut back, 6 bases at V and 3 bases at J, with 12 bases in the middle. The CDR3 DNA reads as TGTGCCAGCAGGGAGGGGGCCCATGGGGCCAACGTCCTGACTTTC. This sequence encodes CASREGAHGANVLTF.

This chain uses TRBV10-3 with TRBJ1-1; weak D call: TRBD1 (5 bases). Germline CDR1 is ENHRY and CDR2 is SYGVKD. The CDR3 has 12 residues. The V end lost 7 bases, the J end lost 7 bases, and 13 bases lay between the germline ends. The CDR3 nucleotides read TGTGCCATCACCACAGGTCTTAGTGAAGCTTTCTTT. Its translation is CAITTGLSEAFF.

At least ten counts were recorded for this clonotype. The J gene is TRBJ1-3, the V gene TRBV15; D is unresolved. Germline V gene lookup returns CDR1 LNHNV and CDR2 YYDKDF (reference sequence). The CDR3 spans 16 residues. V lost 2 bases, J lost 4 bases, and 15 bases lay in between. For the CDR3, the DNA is TGTGCCACCAGCAGACCGCGGCGGGGTGTCGGAAACACCATATATTTT. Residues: CATSRPRRGVGNTIYF.

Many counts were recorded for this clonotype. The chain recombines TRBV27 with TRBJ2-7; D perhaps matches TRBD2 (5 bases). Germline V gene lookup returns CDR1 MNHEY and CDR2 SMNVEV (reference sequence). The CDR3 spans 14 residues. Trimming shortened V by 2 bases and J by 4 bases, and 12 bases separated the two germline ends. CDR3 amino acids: CASSLAGTRYEQYF. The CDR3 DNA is TGTGCCAGCAGTTTAGCGGGCACACGGTACGAGCAGTACTTC.

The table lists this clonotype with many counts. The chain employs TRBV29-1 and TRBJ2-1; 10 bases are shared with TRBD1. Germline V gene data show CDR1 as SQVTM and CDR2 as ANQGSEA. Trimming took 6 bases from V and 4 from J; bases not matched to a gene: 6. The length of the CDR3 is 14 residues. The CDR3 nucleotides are TGCAGCGTCGCCGGGACAGGGGAATACAATGAGCAGTTCTTC. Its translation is CSVAGTGEYNEQFF.